Listed below are T cell receptor beta chains from one sample, sequenced in a study of metastatic and nonmetastatic thyroid tumors. Using MiXCR, TCRdb re-called clones from the PCR reads. The profile covers about 10,000 clones, with approximately 33% appearing a single time and roughly 4.8% taken by the ten largest. Input material: tumor tissue. The receptors derive from a female donor with papillary thyroid cancer or a benign thyroid nodule (not recorded which). Some clones in this sample may be carry-over from other donors' samples. Both conserved end residues are part of each CDR3. D genes are given only for firm matches. A clone size is listed for some rows: how often the clone was seen (once, few, many), or a class if it is expanded.

abundance: -; d_gene: -; v_gene: TRBV11-1; j_gene: TRBJ2-7; CDR3aa: CASSLALQGQFYEQYF; CDR3nt: TGTGCCAGCAGCTTAGCTCTTCAGGGACAATTCTACGAGCAGTACTTC
abundance: -; d_gene: -; v_gene: TRBV7-2; j_gene: TRBJ1-3; CDR3aa: CATSFPPPGNTVYF; CDR3nt: TGTGCCACCAGCTTCCCCCCCCCTGGAAACACCGTATATTTT
abundance: few; d_gene: -; v_gene: TRBV24-1; j_gene: TRBJ1-4; CDR3aa: CATGRGQVLISANEKLFF; CDR3nt: TGTGCCACCGGGCGAGGTCAAGTACTAATTTCTGCTAATGAAAAACTGTTTTTT
abundance: once; d_gene: -; v_gene: TRBV9; j_gene: TRBJ2-2; CDR3aa: CASSVGFGTGELFF; CDR3nt: TGTGCCAGCAGCGTAGGATTTGGAACCGGGGAGCTGTTTTTT
abundance: once; d_gene: TRBD2; v_gene: TRBV6-1; j_gene: TRBJ2-5; CDR3aa: CASSKEPGLAGWPSETQYF; CDR3nt: TGTGCCAGCAGTAAGGAACCTGGACTAGCGGGATGGCCGTCAGAGACCCAGTACTTC
abundance: -; d_gene: TRBD1; v_gene: TRBV4-3; j_gene: TRBJ1-1; CDR3aa: CASSVDRGRGTEAFF; CDR3nt: TGCGCCAGCAGCGTTGACAGGGGGCGGGGCACTGAAGCTTTCTTT
abundance: medium-sized; d_gene: -; v_gene: TRBV19; j_gene: TRBJ2-1; CDR3aa: CASSTDVASPYEQFF; CDR3nt: TGTGCCAGTAGTACGGACGTAGCGTCCCCCTATGAGCAGTTCTTC
abundance: -; d_gene: TRBD1; v_gene: TRBV7-9; j_gene: TRBJ2-7; CDR3aa: CASSSGQGGEQYF; CDR3nt: TGTGCCAGCAGCTCTGGACAGGGCGGCGAGCAGTACTTC
abundance: few; d_gene: -; v_gene: TRBV7-2; j_gene: TRBJ1-2; CDR3aa: CASSLNYGYTF; CDR3nt: TGTGCCAGTAGCTTGAACTATGGCTACACCTTT
abundance: -; d_gene: -; v_gene: TRBV3-1; j_gene: TRBJ1-4; CDR3aa: CASSQVFTRSEKLFF; CDR3nt: TGTGCCAGCAGCCAAGTGTTCACAAGGTCTGAAAAACTGTTTTTT
abundance: -; d_gene: TRBD2; v_gene: TRBV7-8; j_gene: TRBJ2-1; CDR3aa: CASTAGGVGNEQFF; CDR3nt: TGTGCCAGCACAGCGGGAGGAGTGGGGAATGAGCAGTTCTTC
abundance: few; d_gene: TRBD2; v_gene: TRBV19; j_gene: TRBJ2-7; CDR3aa: CAGSPPGLGYYEQYF; CDR3nt: TGTGCCGGTAGTCCCCCGGGACTAGGGTACTACGAGCAGTACTTC
abundance: many; d_gene: TRBD2; v_gene: TRBV6-1; j_gene: TRBJ2-5; CDR3aa: CASSDNGRVNLLETQYF; CDR3nt: TGTGCCAGCAGTGATAATGGGAGGGTGAACCTGTTAGAGACCCAGTACTTC
abundance: medium-sized; d_gene: TRBD1; v_gene: TRBV4-1; j_gene: TRBJ2-7; CDR3aa: CASSRYTRTGTYEQYF; CDR3nt: TGCGCCAGCAGCCGGTATACCCGGACAGGAACTTACGAGCAGTACTTC
abundance: few; d_gene: -; v_gene: TRBV28; j_gene: TRBJ1-1; CDR3aa: CASSPGRFTEAFF; CDR3nt: TGTGCCAGCAGCCCAGGACGTTTCACTGAAGCTTTCTTT
abundance: medium-sized; d_gene: TRBD1; v_gene: TRBV14; j_gene: TRBJ1-1; CDR3aa: CASSQTFTGGTEAFF; CDR3nt: TGTGCCAGCAGCCAGACCTTTACAGGGGGCACTGAAGCTTTCTTT
abundance: medium-sized; d_gene: -; v_gene: TRBV4-1; j_gene: TRBJ2-3; CDR3aa: CASSQGIPLGDTQYF; CDR3nt: TGCGCCAGCAGCCAAGGAATCCCCCTAGGAGATACGCAGTATTTT
abundance: medium-sized; d_gene: -; v_gene: TRBV18; j_gene: TRBJ1-4; CDR3aa: CASSPRRVLNEKLFF; CDR3nt: TGTGCCAGCTCACCAAGGAGGGTACTTAATGAAAAACTGTTTTTT
abundance: medium-sized; d_gene: TRBD2; v_gene: TRBV7-6; j_gene: TRBJ2-7; CDR3aa: CASSSQAGAYEQYF; CDR3nt: TGTGCCAGCAGCTCCCAAGCGGGGGCCTACGAGCAGTACTTC
abundance: -; d_gene: -; v_gene: TRBV18; j_gene: TRBJ1-1; CDR3aa: CAARTPNTEAFF; CDR3nt: TGTGCCGCGCGGACTCCGAACACTGAAGCTTTCTTT
abundance: few; d_gene: TRBD1; v_gene: TRBV5-6; j_gene: TRBJ1-2; CDR3aa: CASRGQNYYGYTF; CDR3nt: TGTGCCAGCAGGGGACAGAACTACTATGGCTACACCTTC
abundance: medium-sized; d_gene: TRBD2; v_gene: TRBV28; j_gene: TRBJ2-7; CDR3aa: CASRSTSGVSYEQYF; CDR3nt: TGTGCCAGCAGATCTACTAGCGGGGTCTCCTACGAGCAGTACTTC
abundance: medium-sized; d_gene: -; v_gene: TRBV6-1; j_gene: TRBJ1-2; CDR3aa: CASTPWGGRNGYTF; CDR3nt: TGTGCCAGCACTCCCTGGGGGGGGCGGAATGGCTACACCTTC
abundance: medium-sized; d_gene: -; v_gene: TRBV20-1; j_gene: TRBJ2-5; CDR3aa: CSARGPLIQETQYF; CDR3nt: TGCAGTGCTAGAGGCCCACTGATCCAAGAGACCCAGTACTTC
abundance: many; d_gene: TRBD2; v_gene: TRBV5-5; j_gene: TRBJ2-1; CDR3aa: CASSFIFLGLAGVNEQFF; CDR3nt: TGTGCCAGCAGCTTTATCTTCCTGGGACTAGCGGGAGTCAATGAGCAGTTCTTC
abundance: few; d_gene: -; v_gene: TRBV6-1; j_gene: TRBJ2-7; CDR3aa: CASSLGTGTIYEQYF; CDR3nt: TGTGCCAGCAGTTTGGGAACAGGGACCATCTACGAGCAGTACTTC
abundance: medium-sized; d_gene: -; v_gene: TRBV6-1; j_gene: TRBJ2-7; CDR3aa: CASQRLSGELSYEQYF; CDR3nt: TGTGCCAGCCAAAGGCTGTCAGGGGAGCTCTCCTACGAGCAGTACTTC
abundance: medium-sized; d_gene: -; v_gene: TRBV18; j_gene: TRBJ2-7; CDR3aa: CASSPTEAAHEQYF; CDR3nt: TGTGCCAGCTCACCTACGGAGGCAGCCCACGAGCAGTACTTC
abundance: few; d_gene: TRBD1; v_gene: TRBV12-3/TRBV12-4; j_gene: TRBJ2-7; CDR3aa: CASSFGTGVAYDQYF; CDR3nt: TGTGCCAGCAGTTTCGGAACAGGGGTCGCCTACGATCAGTACTTC
abundance: few; d_gene: TRBD2; v_gene: TRBV6-2/TRBV6-3; j_gene: TRBJ2-2; CDR3aa: CTSSDPGLAGLGELFF; CDR3nt: TGTACCAGCAGTGACCCGGGACTAGCGGGTTTGGGGGAGCTGTTTTTT
abundance: few; d_gene: -; v_gene: TRBV28; j_gene: TRBJ1-5; CDR3aa: CASSFYTGSSNQPQHF; CDR3nt: TGTGCCAGCAGTTTTTACACGGGGTCTAGCAATCAGCCCCAGCATTTT
abundance: few; d_gene: -; v_gene: TRBV20-1; j_gene: TRBJ1-1; CDR3aa: CSARRQNTEAFF; CDR3nt: TGCAGTGCCCGGCGGCAGAACACTGAAGCTTTCTTT
abundance: -; d_gene: -; v_gene: TRBV20-1; j_gene: TRBJ1-2; CDR3aa: CSARDDWGYGYTF; CDR3nt: TGCAGTGCTAGAGATGATTGGGGGTATGGCTACACCTTC
abundance: -; d_gene: -; v_gene: TRBV11-2; j_gene: TRBJ2-5; CDR3aa: CASSPSGRGSPQETQYF; CDR3nt: TGTGCCAGCAGCCCCTCGGGCCGGGGGAGTCCCCAAGAGACCCAGTACTTC
abundance: -; d_gene: -; v_gene: TRBV6-1; j_gene: TRBJ1-1; CDR3aa: CASSEWNKNGEAFF; CDR3nt: TGTGCCAGCAGTGAATGGAACAAGAACGGTGAAGCTTTCTTT
abundance: few; d_gene: -; v_gene: TRBV28; j_gene: TRBJ1-1; CDR3aa: CARRGEVTEAFF; CDR3nt: TGTGCCAGAAGGGGGGAAGTCACTGAAGCTTTCTTC
abundance: few; d_gene: -; v_gene: TRBV10-3; j_gene: TRBJ1-2; CDR3aa: CAISESKQPGYGYTF; CDR3nt: TGTGCCATCAGTGAGTCGAAACAGCCCGGCTATGGCTACACCTTC
abundance: -; d_gene: -; v_gene: TRBV5-6; j_gene: TRBJ1-6; CDR3aa: CASSIHEGGPLHF; CDR3nt: TGTGCCAGCAGCATACACGAGGGGGGGCCCCTCCACTTT
abundance: -; d_gene: -; v_gene: TRBV9; j_gene: TRBJ1-6; CDR3aa: CASSVGNRNNSPLHF; CDR3nt: TGTGCCAGCAGCGTAGGCAACAGGAATAATTCACCCCTCCACTTT
abundance: many; d_gene: -; v_gene: TRBV24-1; j_gene: TRBJ1-1; CDR3aa: CATSDSRTVTEAFF; CDR3nt: TGCGCCACCAGTGACTCAAGGACAGTCACTGAAGCTTTCTTT
abundance: -; d_gene: -; v_gene: TRBV6-1; j_gene: TRBJ2-5; CDR3aa: CASTRTRQETQYF; CDR3nt: TGTGCCAGCACGAGGACACGCCAAGAGACCCAGTACTTC
abundance: -; d_gene: -; v_gene: TRBV7-3; j_gene: TRBJ2-3; CDR3aa: CASSLRRREGTDTQYF; CDR3nt: TGTGCCAGCAGCTTAAGGCGCAGGGAGGGCACAGATACGCAGTATTTT
abundance: medium-sized; d_gene: -; v_gene: TRBV5-1; j_gene: TRBJ2-5; CDR3aa: CASSSPGAGETQYF; CDR3nt: TGCGCCAGCAGCTCCCCCGGAGCAGGCGAGACCCAGTACTTC
abundance: medium-sized; d_gene: TRBD2; v_gene: TRBV15; j_gene: TRBJ2-7; CDR3aa: CATSSIVIAGAYEQYF; CDR3nt: TGTGCCACCAGCAGTATAGTGATAGCGGGAGCCTACGAGCAGTACTTC
abundance: many; d_gene: TRBD1; v_gene: TRBV6-1; j_gene: TRBJ1-3; CDR3aa: CASMGQGVTGNTIYF; CDR3nt: TGTGCCAGCATGGGACAGGGGGTAACTGGAAACACCATATATTTT
abundance: few; d_gene: -; v_gene: TRBV19; j_gene: TRBJ2-7; CDR3aa: CASSMDGGGSYEQYF; CDR3nt: TGTGCCAGTAGTATGGACGGCGGGGGCAGCTACGAGCAGTACTTC
abundance: -; d_gene: -; v_gene: TRBV30; j_gene: TRBJ1-2; CDR3aa: CAWNQGWGYTF; CDR3nt: TGTGCCTGGAACCAGGGGTGGGGCTACACCTTC
abundance: medium-sized; d_gene: -; v_gene: TRBV2; j_gene: TRBJ2-3; CDR3aa: CASSERPKPTDTQYF; CDR3nt: TGTGCCAGCAGTGAACGTCCTAAACCCACAGATACGCAGTATTTT
abundance: -; d_gene: -; v_gene: TRBV9; j_gene: TRBJ1-1; CDR3aa: CASSAQGLTEAFF; CDR3nt: TGTGCCAGCAGCGCCCAGGGCCTCACTGAAGCTTTCTTT
abundance: few; d_gene: -; v_gene: TRBV28; j_gene: TRBJ1-1; CDR3aa: CASRGQGLGENTEAFF; CDR3nt: TGTGCCAGCAGGGGGCAGGGGTTGGGGGAGAACACTGAAGCTTTCTTT
abundance: -; d_gene: -; v_gene: TRBV5-1; j_gene: TRBJ2-7; CDR3aa: CASTTEVSYEQYF; CDR3nt: TGCGCCAGCACCACTGAAGTCTCCTACGAGCAGTACTTC
abundance: few; d_gene: TRBD2; v_gene: TRBV6-1; j_gene: TRBJ2-2; CDR3aa: CASRSRGREETGELFF; CDR3nt: TGTGCCAGCAGGTCCCGCGGGCGGGAGGAAACCGGGGAGCTGTTTTTT
abundance: few; d_gene: -; v_gene: TRBV15; j_gene: TRBJ2-1; CDR3aa: CTTSRVAPRHNEQFF; CDR3nt: TGTACCACCAGCAGAGTGGCTCCCCGGCACAATGAGCAGTTCTTC